This T cell receptor beta chain was captured in a study of T cells after yellow fever vaccination. Trimming shortened V by 4 bases and J by 11 bases, and 14 bases separated the two germline ends. The germline CDR1 and CDR2 sequences are SGHRS and YFSETQ. The CDR3 runs to 12 residues. Whole-study results and caveats: FACS-sorted repertoires could harbor abundant contaminating bulk-population clonotypes.

MiXCR, run by TCRdb on the 5' RACE reads, gives a single entry per CDR3 protein. The table lists approximately 300,000 distinct CDR3 sequences, 13% of them singletons. Of note for this clonotype: Its antigen is unidentified.

This material consisted of CD4+ T cells sorted from PBMCs, taken 45 days after the yellow fever booster vaccination. The V and J genes are TRBV5-1 and TRBJ2-3; D gene unclear. The source of this sequence is a man aged 25-45 years who received the YFV17D yellow fever vaccine. The CDR3 loop reads CASSPNAPGQYF. The CDR3 region has the DNA TGCGCCAGCAGCCCCAACGCCCCCGGGCAGTATTTT.